The count of the clone carrying this TCR beta chain is one. The data stem from a study of shared clonotypes between healthy human individuals. Study as a whole: Researchers assigned three CD4 naive, three CD4 memory, two CD8 naive and one CD8 memory plate to each donor.

Assay execution took place at the deep level. Each cell subset's genomic DNA was divided evenly among several immunoSEQ plates. Produced via immunoSEQ multiplex PCR; TCRdb's table is partial and in-frame only. The sample holds roughly 1,500,000 clones, approximately 98% seen once. The CDR3 is 14 amino acids. Germline assignment: CDR1 SGHRS and CDR2 YFSETQ. The V and J ends lost 0 bases and 2 bases respectively, with 5 bases between them. The sample taken for sequencing was naive CD4+ T cells sorted from blood. Subset described: CD45RA+ positively selected. The source of this sequence is a man aged 25 to 40 in good health. The chain recombines TRBV5-1 with TRBJ2-2; no definite D call. For the CDR3, the DNA is TGCGCCAGCAGCTTGGACACTAACACCGGGGAGCTGTTTTTT. Protein: CASSLDTNTGELFF.